This record concerns one TCR beta chain sequence. The data belong to a study of cytomegalovirus exposure and HLA in healthy donors. Everyone who donated was a healthy bone marrow donor. Researchers ran the PCR with 60 Vbeta and 13 Jbeta primers. The assay was immunoSEQ multiplex PCR, and TCRdb's table has in-frame clones only and misses some. The sample shows roughly 100,000 clones, roughly 76% of them seen only once. Deletions cut 1 base from V and 1 base from J, with 17 bases between. CDR1 and CDR2 (germline): SGDLS, YYNGEE. The CDR3 contains 17 residues. This chain joins TRBV9 and TRBJ2-5; D might be TRBD2 (6 bases). The sequence was obtained from a woman aged 50 to 65 in good health and CMV-seropositive. The sequencing input was PBMCs. The CDR3 here is CASSVYGHGGSQETQYF. In DNA, the CDR3 is TGTGCCAGCAGCGTATATGGCCACGGGGGAAGCCAAGAGACCCAGTACTTC.